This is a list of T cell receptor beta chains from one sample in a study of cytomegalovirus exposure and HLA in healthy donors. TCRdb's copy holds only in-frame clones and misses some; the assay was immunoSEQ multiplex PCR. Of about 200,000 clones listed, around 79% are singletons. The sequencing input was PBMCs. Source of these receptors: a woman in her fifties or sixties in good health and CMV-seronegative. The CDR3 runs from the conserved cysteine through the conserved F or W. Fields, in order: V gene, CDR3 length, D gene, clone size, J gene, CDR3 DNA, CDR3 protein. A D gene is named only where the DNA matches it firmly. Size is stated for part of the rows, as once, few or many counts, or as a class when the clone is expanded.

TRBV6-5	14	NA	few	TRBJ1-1	TGTGCCAGCAGTTTAACAGGCATGAACACTGAAGCTTTCTTT	CASSLTGMNTEAFF
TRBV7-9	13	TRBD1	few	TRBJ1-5	TGTGCCAGCAGCAGGCAGGGGGATCAGCCCCAGCATTTT	CASSRQGDQPQHF
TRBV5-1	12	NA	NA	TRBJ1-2	TGCGCCAGCAGGGAGGGGAACTATGGCTACACCTTC	CASREGNYGYTF
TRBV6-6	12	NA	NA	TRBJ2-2	TGTGCCAGCAGTTGGCCCTCCGGGGAGCTGTTTTTT	CASSWPSGELFF
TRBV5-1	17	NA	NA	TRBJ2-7	TGCGCCAGCAGCCCGGGAAAGTTAGGGGGACTAACTTACGAGCAGTACTTC	CASSPGKLGGLTYEQYF
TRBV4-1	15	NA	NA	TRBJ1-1	TGCGCCAGCAGCGTCGGGGGGGGCCCCCCCACTGAAGCTTTCTTT	CASSVGGGPPTEAFF
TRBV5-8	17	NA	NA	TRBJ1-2	TGTGCCAGCAGCTTGAGGAGCGGCCTACAGGGAGGGTCTGGCTACACCTTC	CASSLRSGLQGGSGYTF
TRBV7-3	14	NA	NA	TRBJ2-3	TGTGCCAGCAGCTTACGACTAGACCCAGATACGCAGTATTTT	CASSLRLDPDTQYF
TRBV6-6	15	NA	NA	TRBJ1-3	TGTGCCAGCAGCGACAGGAAAGGCAATGGAAACACCATATATTTT	CASSDRKGNGNTIYF
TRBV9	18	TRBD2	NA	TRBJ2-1	TGTGCCAGCAGCATTGGACTAGCGGGAGGAGGTCCCGGCAATGAGCAGTTCTTC	CASSIGLAGGGPGNEQFF
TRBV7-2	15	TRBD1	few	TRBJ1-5	TGTGCCAGCAGCCTGACAGGGAATAGCAATCAGCCCCAGCATTTT	CASSLTGNSNQPQHF
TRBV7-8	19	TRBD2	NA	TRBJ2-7	TGTGCCAGCAGTGGATTCTCGTACGGGAGGGCCGATAGTGGTTACGAGCAGTACTTC	CASSGFSYGRADSGYEQYF
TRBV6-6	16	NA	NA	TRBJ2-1	TGTGCCAGCAGTTATAATAGGGGGGGCGCCTACAATGAGCAGTTCTTC	CASSYNRGGAYNEQFF
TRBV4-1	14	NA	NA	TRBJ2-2	TGCGCCAGCAGCCAAGGACAAACCACCGGGGAGCTGTTTTTT	CASSQGQTTGELFF